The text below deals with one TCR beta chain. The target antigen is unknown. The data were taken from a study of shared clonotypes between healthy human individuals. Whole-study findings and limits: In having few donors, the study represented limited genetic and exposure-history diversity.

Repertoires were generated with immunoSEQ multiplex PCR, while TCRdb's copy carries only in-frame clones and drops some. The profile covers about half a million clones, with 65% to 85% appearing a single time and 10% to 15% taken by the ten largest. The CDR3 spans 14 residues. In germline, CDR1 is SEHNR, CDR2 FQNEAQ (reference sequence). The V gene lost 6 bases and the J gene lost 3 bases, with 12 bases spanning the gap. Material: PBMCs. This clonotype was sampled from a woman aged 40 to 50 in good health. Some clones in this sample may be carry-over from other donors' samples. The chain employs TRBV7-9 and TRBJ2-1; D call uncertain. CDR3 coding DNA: TGTGCCAGCAGTGGCCGGATTGACTACAATGAGCAGTTCTTC. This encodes CASSGRIDYNEQFF.